Listed here is a single TCR beta chain. Just one base apart from a much larger clone, this may be a read error. The data belong to a study of kidney transplant recipient with SARS-CoV-2 infection. A single record per CDR3 protein comes from TCRdb applying MiXCR to the reads. The sample lists 200,000 to 250,000 distinct CDR3 sequences; roughly 26% were seen once. CDR3 size: 17 residues. This clonotype was sampled from a male patient in his thirties who had COVID-19 and was a kidney transplant recipient. Some of the T cells might come from the graft donor. The sequencing used a blood sample, collected at baseline and on day 111 from a kidney transplant recipient. The chain is built from TRBV8-2 and TRBJ2-6; TRBD1 is the table's D call, not checked against the DNA. TRBV8-2 is a documented pseudogene. The CDR3 spells CGKKDRITQSRANVLTF. The DNA of the CDR3 is TGTGGCAAAAAGGACAGGATAACACAAAGTCGGGCCAACGTCCTGACTTTC.